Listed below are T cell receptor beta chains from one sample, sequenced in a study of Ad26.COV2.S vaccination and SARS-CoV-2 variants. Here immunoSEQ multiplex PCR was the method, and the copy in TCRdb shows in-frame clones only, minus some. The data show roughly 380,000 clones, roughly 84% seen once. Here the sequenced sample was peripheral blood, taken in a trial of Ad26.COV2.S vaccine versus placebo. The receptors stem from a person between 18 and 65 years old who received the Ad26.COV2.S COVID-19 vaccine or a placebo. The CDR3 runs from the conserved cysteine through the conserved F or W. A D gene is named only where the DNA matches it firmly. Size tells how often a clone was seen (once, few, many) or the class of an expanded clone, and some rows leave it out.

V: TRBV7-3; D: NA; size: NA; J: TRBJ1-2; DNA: TGTGCCAGCAGCTCCCAGATAGGGGGACCCTATGGCTACACCTTC; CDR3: CASSSQIGGPYGYTF
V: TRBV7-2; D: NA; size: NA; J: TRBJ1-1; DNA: TGTGCCAGCAGCTTAGTTACTGCGAGGAACACTGAAGCTTTCTTT; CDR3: CASSLVTARNTEAFF
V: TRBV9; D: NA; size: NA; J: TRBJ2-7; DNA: TGTGCCAGCAGCGGACAAAACGAGCAGTACTTC; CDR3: CASSGQNEQYF
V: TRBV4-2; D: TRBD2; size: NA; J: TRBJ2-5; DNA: TGTGCCAGCAGCCGGCGCCATGGAACAGGCTTTAGCGGGGGTGAGGAGACCCAGTACTTC; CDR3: CASSRRHGTGFSGGEETQYF
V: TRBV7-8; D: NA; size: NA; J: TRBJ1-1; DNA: TGTGCCAGCAGCCCAGGAGGACCGAACACTGAAGCTTTCTTT; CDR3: CASSPGGPNTEAFF
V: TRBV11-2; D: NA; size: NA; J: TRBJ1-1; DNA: TGTGCCAGCACCTACCCCTCCGGCGGGCCCACTGAAGCTTTCTTT; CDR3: CASTYPSGGPTEAFF
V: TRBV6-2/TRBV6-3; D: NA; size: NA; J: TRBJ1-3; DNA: TGTGCCAGCAGTTACCCCGGTGGGACGGAGGGAAACACCATATATTTT; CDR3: CASSYPGGTEGNTIYF
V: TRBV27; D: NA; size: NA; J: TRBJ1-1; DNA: TGTGCCAGCAGTTTAGCAGGGGTACGGGACACTGAAGCTTTCTTT; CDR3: CASSLAGVRDTEAFF
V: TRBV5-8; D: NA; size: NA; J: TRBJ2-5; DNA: TGTGCCAGCAGCCCGATTCTAGGTGGCGAGACCCAGTACTTC; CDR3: CASSPILGGETQYF
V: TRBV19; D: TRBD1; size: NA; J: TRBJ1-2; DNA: TGTGCCAGTAGTAAAATCCCGACAGGGACGGGACGCGGCTACACCTTC; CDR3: CASSKIPTGTGRGYTF
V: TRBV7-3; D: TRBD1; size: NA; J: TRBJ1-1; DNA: TGTGCCAGCAGCCCAGGACAGGGATGGGCTTTCTTT; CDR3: CASSPGQGWAFF
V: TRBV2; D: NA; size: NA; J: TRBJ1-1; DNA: TGTGCCAGCAGTGCCGGGGGGCGCCGAGGGACTGAAGCTTTCTTT; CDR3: CASSAGGRRGTEAFF
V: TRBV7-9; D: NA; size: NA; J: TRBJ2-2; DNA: TGTGCCAGCAGCTTAGTCGGGGCCCCGAACACCGGGGAGCTGTTTTTT; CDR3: CASSLVGAPNTGELFF
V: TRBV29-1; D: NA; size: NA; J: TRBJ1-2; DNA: TGCAGCGTTGAACCCGGGGAAGACTATGGCTACACCTTC; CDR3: CSVEPGEDYGYTF
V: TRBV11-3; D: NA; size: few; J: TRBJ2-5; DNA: TGTGCCAGCAGCTCTTTTCAACAAGAGACCCAGTACTTC; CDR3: CASSSFQQETQYF
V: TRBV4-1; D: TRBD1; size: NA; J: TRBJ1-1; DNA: TGCGCCAGCAGCCAATCCAGGGGGCTGGAAACTGAAGCTTTCTTT; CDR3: CASSQSRGLETEAFF
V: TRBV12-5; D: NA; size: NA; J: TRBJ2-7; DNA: TGTGCTAGTGGTTTGGAGGGGACCTCCTACGAGCAGTACTTC; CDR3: CASGLEGTSYEQYF
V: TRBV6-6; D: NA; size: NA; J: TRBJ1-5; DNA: TGTGCCAGCAGATCTCCGATGAGCAATCAGCCCCAGCATTTT; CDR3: CASRSPMSNQPQHF
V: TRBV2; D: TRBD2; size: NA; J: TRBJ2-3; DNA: TGTGCCAGCAGTGAACCGCGCGGGGGGGCCGGCACAGATACGCAGTATTTT; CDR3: CASSEPRGGAGTDTQYF
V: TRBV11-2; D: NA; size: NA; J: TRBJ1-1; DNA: TGTGCCAGCAGCTTAGAATTTAGGGGGGCTGAAGCTTTCTTT; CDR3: CASSLEFRGAEAFF
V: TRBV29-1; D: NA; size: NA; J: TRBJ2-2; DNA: TGCAGCGTTAGCAGGGGCGTTGGGACCGGGGAGCTGTTTTTT; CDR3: CSVSRGVGTGELFF
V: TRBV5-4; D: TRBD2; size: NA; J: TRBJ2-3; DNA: TGTGCCAGCAGCTTGGCGGGACTAGCGACAGATACGCAGTATTTT; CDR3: CASSLAGLATDTQYF
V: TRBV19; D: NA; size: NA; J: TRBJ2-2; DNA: TGTGCCAGTAGCAGGAGGGGACCCGGATTGGCCGGGGAGCTGTTTTTT; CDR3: CASSRRGPGLAGELFF
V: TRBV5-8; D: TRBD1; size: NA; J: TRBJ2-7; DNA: TGTGCCAGCAGCTTAGGGACAGGGGCCTACGAGCAGTACTTC; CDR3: CASSLGTGAYEQYF
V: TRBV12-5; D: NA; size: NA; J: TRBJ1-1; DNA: TGTGCTAGTGGTTTGGGTAGGGGGATGAACACTGAAGCTTTCTTT; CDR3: CASGLGRGMNTEAFF
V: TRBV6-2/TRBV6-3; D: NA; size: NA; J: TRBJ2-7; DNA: TGTGCCAGCAGCGAGGACCGCTCCTGGGCCTACGAGCAGTACTTC; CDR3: CASSEDRSWAYEQYF
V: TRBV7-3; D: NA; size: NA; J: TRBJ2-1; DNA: TGTGCCAGCAGCTTACGGCCGGGTCCTTTATACAATGAGCAGTTCTTC; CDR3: CASSLRPGPLYNEQFF
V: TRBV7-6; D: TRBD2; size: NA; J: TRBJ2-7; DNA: TGTGCCAGCAGCTTTACCGGGACTACAGAGCAGTACTTC; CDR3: CASSFTGTTEQYF
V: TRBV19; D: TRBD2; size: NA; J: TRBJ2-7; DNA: TGTGCCAGAGCGGGGGGCCGGGTCTACGAGCAGTACTTC; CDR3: CARAGGRVYEQYF
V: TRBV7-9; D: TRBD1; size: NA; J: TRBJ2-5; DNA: TGTGCCAGCAGCCCAGCTCGGGACAGGGGATGGCAAGAGTCCCAGTACTTC; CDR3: CASSPARDRGWQESQYF
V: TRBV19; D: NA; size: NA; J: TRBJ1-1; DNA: TGTGCCAGTAGTATTTCGATGAACACTGAAGCTTTCTTT; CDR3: CASSISMNTEAFF
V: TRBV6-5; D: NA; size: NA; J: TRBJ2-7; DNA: TGTGCCAGCAGAGACAGCAAGTATACCTACGAGCAGTACTTC; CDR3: CASRDSKYTYEQYF
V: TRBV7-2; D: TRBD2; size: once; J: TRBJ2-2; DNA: TGTGCCAGCAGATCCCGGGACTACTTAACCGGGGAGCTGTTTTTT; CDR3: CASRSRDYLTGELFF
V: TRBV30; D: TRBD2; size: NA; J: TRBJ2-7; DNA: TGTGCCTGGAGTCACGGACTAGCGGGGGGCTCTTTCTCCTACGAGCAGTACTTC; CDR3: CAWSHGLAGGSFSYEQYF
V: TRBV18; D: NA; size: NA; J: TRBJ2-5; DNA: TGTGCCAGCTCATCGGACGCCCAAGAGACCCAGTACTTC; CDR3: CASSSDAQETQYF